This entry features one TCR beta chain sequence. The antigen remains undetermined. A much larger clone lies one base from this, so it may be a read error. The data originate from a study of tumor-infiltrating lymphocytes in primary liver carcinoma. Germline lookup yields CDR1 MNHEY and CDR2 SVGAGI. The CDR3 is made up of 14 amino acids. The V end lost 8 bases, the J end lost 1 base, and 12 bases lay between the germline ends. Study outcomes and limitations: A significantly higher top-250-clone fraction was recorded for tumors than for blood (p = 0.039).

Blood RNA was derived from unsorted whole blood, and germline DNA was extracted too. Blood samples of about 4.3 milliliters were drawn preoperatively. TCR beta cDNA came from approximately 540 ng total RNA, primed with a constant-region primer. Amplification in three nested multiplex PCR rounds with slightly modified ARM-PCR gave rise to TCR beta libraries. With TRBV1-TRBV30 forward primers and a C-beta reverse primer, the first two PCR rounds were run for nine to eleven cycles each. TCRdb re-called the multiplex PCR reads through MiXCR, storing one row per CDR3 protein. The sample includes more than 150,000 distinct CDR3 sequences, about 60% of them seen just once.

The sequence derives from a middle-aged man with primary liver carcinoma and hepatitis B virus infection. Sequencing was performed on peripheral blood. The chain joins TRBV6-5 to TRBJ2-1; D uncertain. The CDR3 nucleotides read TGTGCCAGCTGGCAGAGAGAATCCTACAATGAGCAGTTCTTC. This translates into CASWQRESYNEQFF.